The 24 T cell receptor beta chains reported below all come from one sample, sequenced in a study of regulatory T cells in long-lasting Graves disease. Investigators prepared the TCR beta libraries by applying iRepertoire HTBI primers and Arm-PCR of CDR3 regions. In TCRdb, the multiplex PCR reads were re-called with MiXCR into one record per CDR3 protein. Among 500,000 to 700,000 distinct CDR3 sequences listed, about 30% were seen once. Time point noted: persistent/refractory GD, antithyroid drugs over 5 years with positive TRAb. RNA from PBMCs was the source of the TCR library. Sequencing was performed on peripheral blood mononuclear cells (PBMCs), taken when the disease was refractory, from a patient treated with antithyroid drugs. These receptors all come from a female donor with Graves disease.

The chain is built from TRBV20-1 and TRBJ2-2; TRBD2 matches at 10 bases. CDR3 length equals 13 residues. Germline CDR1 reads DFQATT; CDR2 reads SNEGSKA (reference sequence). Trimming cost V 8 bases and J 7 bases; bases outside gene matches: 7. The CDR3 DNA follows: TGCAGTCTACAGCGGGAGGGCGGCGGGGAGCTGTTTTTT. It codes for CSLQREGGGELFF.

This sequence joins TRBV9 and TRBJ1-3; TRBD1 matches at 9 bases. Germline-derived CDR1 and CDR2 are SGDLS and YYNGEE. This CDR3 region has 18 residues. With V trimmed by 4 bases and J by 1 base, 12 bases remained unmatched. CDR3 nucleotide sequence: TGTGCCAGCAGCCCACGTGAGGGGACAGGGTGGTCTGGAAACACCATATATTTT. This encodes CASSPREGTGWSGNTIYF.

The table lists this clonotype with many counts. V usage is TRBV2 and J usage is TRBJ1-5, with a weak D call TRBD1 (6 bases). The V end was cut by 6 bases, the J end by 4 bases, with 13 bases between. The CDR3 is 14 residues long. The germline V gene has CDR1 SNHLY and CDR2 FYNNEI. The CDR3 protein is CASRTDSSNQPQHF. For the CDR3, the DNA is TGTGCCAGCAGGACGGACAGCTCAAATCAGCCCCAGCATTTT.

The chain employs TRBV20-1 and TRBJ1-1; D perhaps matches TRBD1 (6 bases). Between the trimmed V and J ends, which lost 4 bases and 1 base, there was a span of 13 bases. This CDR3 has 14 residues. The germline V gene has CDR1 DFQATT and CDR2 SNEGSKA (reference sequence). CDR3 region: CSATQGFANTEAFF. The CDR3 region has the DNA TGCAGTGCTACCCAGGGGTTCGCGAACACTGAAGCTTTCTTT.

The sample holds a few counts of this clonotype. This chain joins TRBV6-1 and TRBJ1-6; D unclear. Trimming removed 2 bases at V and 15 bases at J, with 14 bases between. This CDR3 contains 13 residues. Germline values: CDR1 MNHNS, CDR2 SASEGT. The CDR3 sequence: CASSESRVPLLHF. The CDR3 DNA sequence: TGTGCCAGCAGTGAATCCCGCGTCCCCCTCCTCCACTTT.

The CDR3 sequence is CSGGTGVEQYF. The DNA for the CDR3 is TGCAGCGGGGGGACAGGGGTCGAGCAGTACTTC. The gene calls are TRBV29-1 and TRBJ2-7; 10 nucleotides match TRBD1. Germline CDR1 is SQVTM and CDR2 is ANQGSEA. The V and J ends lost 7 bases and 6 bases, in that order; junction bases with no gene match: 3. This CDR3 contains 11 residues.

The chain links TRBV29-1 to TRBJ1-4; possibly TRBD1 for D (5 bases). The CDR3 spans 14 residues. V was trimmed by 6 bases and J by 3 bases, leaving 14 bases between them. The germline V gene encodes CDR1 SQVTM and CDR2 ANQGSEA. Here the CDR3 reads CSVGRGGPNEKLFF. DNA for the CDR3: TGCAGCGTGGGCCGTGGGGGACCTAATGAAAAACTGTTTTTT.

V and J are TRBV19 and TRBJ1-5; D perhaps matches TRBD1 (6 bases). The germline gives CDR1 LNHDA, CDR2 SQIVND (reference sequence). The CDR3 consists of 18 residues. Trimming cost V 2 bases and J 0 bases, with 17 bases left between them. CDR3 loop: CASSIMGGAPYSNQPQHF. In DNA form, the CDR3 reads TGTGCCAGTAGTATAATGGGGGGCGCCCCCTATAGCAATCAGCCCCAGCATTTT. Variable domain in full (rest from reference TRBV19 and TRBJ1-5): DGGITQSPKYLFRKEGQNVTLSCEQNLNHDAMYWYRQDPGQGLRLIYYSQIVNDFQKGDIAEGYSVSREKKESFPLTVTSAQKNPTAFYLCASSIMGGAPYSNQPQHFGDGTRLSIL.

This clonotype appeared many times. This rearrangement joins TRBV5-1 to TRBJ1-2; 8 bases agree with TRBD1. Per the germline V gene, CDR1 is SGHRS and CDR2 is YFSETQ. V shed 2 bases, J shed 7 bases, and the junction held 7 bases outside the gene matches. CDR3 length equals 14 residues. The DNA for the CDR3 is TGCGCCAGCAGCTTAAGGACAGGGAACCGTGGCTACACCTTC. Translation gives CASSLRTGNRGYTF.

As to this clonotype: With a far larger clone one base away, a read error is the likely cause. The V call is TRBV12-3 or TRBV12-4, the J call TRBJ1-5; no definite D call. The CDR3 extends over 13 amino acids. Trimming removed 11 bases at V and 3 bases at J, with 14 bases between. Here the CDR3 reads CACSLSTNQPQHF. In DNA, the CDR3 is TGTGCCTGCTCCCTAAGTACCAATCAGCCCCAGCATTTT.

In its sample, this clonotype was seen a few times. This chain connects TRBV2 to TRBJ2-3, with D perhaps TRBD2 (5 bases). Germline V gene data show CDR1 as SNHLY and CDR2 as FYNNEI. Trimming stripped 7 bases from V and 2 bases from J, with 10 bases between. The CDR3 length is 13 residues. The CDR3 protein is CASNLGLTDTQYF. The CDR3 DNA reads TGTGCCAGCAACCTAGGACTCACAGATACGCAGTATTTT.

This clonotype has ten or more counts. For the CDR3, the DNA is TGTGCCAGCAGTTTGAGGAGCGGGGGCTCCTACGAGCAGTACTTC. Translation: CASSLRSGGSYEQYF. The chain links TRBV12-3 or TRBV12-4 to TRBJ2-7; 8 bases match TRBD2. CDR3 length equals 15 residues. V trimming: 3 bases; J trimming: 0 bases; junction bases outside the gene matches: 4.

This clonotype was observed a few times. V and J are TRBV11-2 and TRBJ1-2, with unresolved D. From germline, CDR1 is SGHAT and CDR2 FQNNGV. This CDR3 contains 16 residues. V lost 5 bases and J lost 0, with 16 bases in between. CDR3 amino acids: CASSPSGQAANYGYTF. For the CDR3, the DNA is TGTGCCAGCAGCCCCAGTGGGCAGGCTGCTAACTATGGCTACACCTTC.

This clonotype was observed a few times. The chain has TRBV6-2 or TRBV6-3 and TRBJ1-5; no firm D call. Germline V lookup: CDR1 MNHEY, CDR2 SVGEGT. The V end lost 6 bases, the J end lost 4 bases, and 10 bases lay between the germline ends. This CDR3 spans 13 amino acids. The CDR3 sequence: CASRRVWNQPQHF. CDR3 nucleotides: TGTGCCAGCAGAAGGGTGTGGAATCAGCCCCAGCATTTT.

The J gene is TRBJ2-3, the V gene TRBV6-2 or TRBV6-3; 9 nucleotides line up with TRBD1. Losses at the gene ends were 5 bases for V and 2 bases for J; bases not matched to a gene: 8. Germline V gene sequence: CDR1 MNHEY, CDR2 SVGEGT. This CDR3 has 16 amino acids. CDR3 nucleotide sequence: TGTGCCAGCAGTGTGGACAGGGGATTTACCACAGATACGCAGTATTTT. The encoded protein is CASSVDRGFTTDTQYF.

The chain is built from TRBV20-1 and TRBJ1-2; perhaps TRBD1 as D (5 bases). V was pared by 2 bases and J by 4 bases, with 11 bases between. This CDR3 is 13 amino acids long. Germline assignment: CDR1 DFQATT and CDR2 SNEGSKA (reference sequence). The CDR3 loop is CSARPDTIYGYTF. The CDR3 DNA follows: TGCAGTGCTAGACCGGACACGATCTATGGCTACACCTTC.

The chain joins TRBV19 to TRBJ2-7, with a weak D call TRBD1 (6 bases). V dropped 8 bases and J dropped 4 bases, with 18 bases sitting between them. The CDR3 extends over 14 amino acids. Looked up from germline, CDR1 is LNHDA and CDR2 is SQIVND (reference sequence). The CDR3 DNA sequence: TGTGCCAGTCCCTCCCACAGGGTAATATACGAGCAGTACTTC. Its translation: CASPSHRVIYEQYF.

The J gene is TRBJ2-5, the V gene TRBV29-1; 9 bases align to TRBD1. The CDR3 is 15 residues long. V trimming: 6 bases; J trimming: 3 bases; junction bases outside the gene matches: 11. Germline CDR1 and CDR2: SQVTM and ANQGSEA. The CDR3 DNA sequence: TGCAGCGTCTCCACAGGGGGCGGTAGGAAAGAGACCCAGTACTTC. It codes for CSVSTGGGRKETQYF.

The sample holds many counts of this clonotype. The chain uses TRBV9 and TRBJ2-5; unclear D gene. The V and J ends lost 2 bases and 2 bases respectively, with 7 bases between them. This CDR3 comprises 13 residues. Germline V CDR1 and CDR2: SGDLS, YYNGEE. CDR3 in amino acids: CASSVSHQETQYF. Here the CDR3 DNA reads TGTGCCAGCAGCGTTTCGCATCAAGAGACCCAGTACTTC.

The chain combines TRBV12-3 or TRBV12-4 with TRBJ1-5; 7 positions agree with TRBD1. The trim removed 7 bases at V and 6 bases at J, leaving 9 bases unmatched. This CDR3 contains 14 residues. The CDR3 DNA is TGTGCCAGCACTAGGGACAGAGCAGCTCAGCCCCAGCATTTT. Translating it yields CASTRDRAAQPQHF.

J is TRBJ2-7 and V is TRBV12-3 or TRBV12-4; perhaps D is TRBD1 or TRBD2 (6 bases each). V was cut by 6 bases and J by 2 bases, with 17 bases left in between. There are 15 residues in the CDR3. CDR3 loop: CASSSGGHLPYEQYF. The CDR3 DNA reads as TGTGCCAGCAGCTCCGGGGGACACTTGCCCTACGAGCAGTACTTC.

This chain uses TRBV20-1 with TRBJ2-7; tentatively, D is TRBD1 (6 bases). V dropped 4 bases and J dropped 6 bases, with 19 bases sitting between them. Germline CDR1 is DFQATT and CDR2 is SNEGSKA (reference sequence). The CDR3 length is 14 residues. In DNA, the CDR3 is TGCAGTGCTACCGACAGGTCACGGCACTGCGAGCAGTACTTC. Amino acids: CSATDRSRHCEQYF.

This rearrangement joins TRBV19 to TRBJ2-5; 10 bases agree with TRBD1. The CDR3 totals 15 residues. Trimming at V came to 8 bases and at J to 5 bases, leaving 11 bases not matched to a gene. Looked up from germline, CDR1 is LNHDA and CDR2 is SQIVND (reference sequence). The CDR3 loop is CASGASGQGRETQYF. DNA for the CDR3: TGTGCCAGTGGTGCCTCGGGACAGGGGAGGGAGACCCAGTACTTC.

The gene calls are TRBV11-2 and TRBJ1-6; 7 bases align to TRBD1. J was trimmed by 7 bases and V by 2 bases; bases with no gene match: 20. Germline-derived CDR1 and CDR2 are SGHAT and FQNNGV. The CDR3 has 20 amino acids. In nucleotides, the CDR3 is TGTGCCAGCAGCTTAAGAGGTCGGGAACAGGGGCGAGGACCCAATTCACCCCTCCACTTT. This codes for CASSLRGREQGRGPNSPLHF.